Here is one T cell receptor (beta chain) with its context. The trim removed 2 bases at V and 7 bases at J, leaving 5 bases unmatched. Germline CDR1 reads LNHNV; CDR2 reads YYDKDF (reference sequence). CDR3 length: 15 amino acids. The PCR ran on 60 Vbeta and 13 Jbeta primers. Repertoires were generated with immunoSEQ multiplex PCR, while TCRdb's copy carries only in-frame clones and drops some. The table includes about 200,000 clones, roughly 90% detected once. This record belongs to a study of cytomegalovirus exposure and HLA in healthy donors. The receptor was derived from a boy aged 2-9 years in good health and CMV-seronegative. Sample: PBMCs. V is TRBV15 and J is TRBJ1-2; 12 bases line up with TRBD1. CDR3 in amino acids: CATSRLGQGATGYTF. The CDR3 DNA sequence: TGTGCCACCAGCAGACTGGGACAGGGGGCAACTGGCTACACCTTC.